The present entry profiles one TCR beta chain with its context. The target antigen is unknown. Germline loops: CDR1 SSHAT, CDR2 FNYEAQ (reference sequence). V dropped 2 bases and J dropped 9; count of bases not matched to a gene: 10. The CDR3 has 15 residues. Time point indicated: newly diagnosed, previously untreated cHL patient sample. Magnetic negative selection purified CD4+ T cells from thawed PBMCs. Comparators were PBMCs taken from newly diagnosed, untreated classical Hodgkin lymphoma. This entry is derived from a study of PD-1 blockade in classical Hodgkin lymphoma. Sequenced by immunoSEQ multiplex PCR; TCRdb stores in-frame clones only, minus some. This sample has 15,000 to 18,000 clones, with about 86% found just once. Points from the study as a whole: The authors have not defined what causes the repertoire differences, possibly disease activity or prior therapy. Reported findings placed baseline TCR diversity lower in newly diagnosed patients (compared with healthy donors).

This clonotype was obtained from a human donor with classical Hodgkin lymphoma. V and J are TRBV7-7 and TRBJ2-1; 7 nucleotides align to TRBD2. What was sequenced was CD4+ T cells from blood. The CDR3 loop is CASSLSPGGGIEQFF. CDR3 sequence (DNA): TGTGCCAGCAGCTTATCTCCGGGAGGAGGTATTGAGCAGTTCTTC.